The present T cell receptor (beta chain) was sequenced within a study of blood T cells in healthy people across ages. A note on this clonotype: What it binds is not known.

Study-wide results and caveats: More naive CD4+ cells and higher diversity marked long-lived donors relative to aged donors. Naive T cell percentage showed a strong correlation with the diversity of TCR beta.

Primed by a sample-barcoded 5' primer and a J-beta primer mix, a second PCR proceeded for about 7 to 11 cycles. Using its own MiXCR run on the 5' RACE reads, TCRdb lists one record per CDR3 protein. The table includes roughly 1.7 million distinct CDR3 sequences, approximately 32% detected once. Russia was home to the donors, healthy Caucasian individuals aged roughly 6 to 95. It was approximately 10 milliliters of peripheral blood that were drawn from each donor. The sequenced sample was blood. This TCR was recovered from a woman in her thirties in good health.

The CDR3 is CASSHDGVDTQYF. The CDR3 nucleotides are TGCGCCAGCAGCCACGATGGGGTAGATACGCAGTATTTT. The rearrangement links TRBV4-1 to TRBJ2-3; the D is unclear. The V gene's germline CDR1 is MGHRA and CDR2 YSYEKL. This CDR3 comprises 13 residues. V lost 3 bases to trimming and J lost 5 bases, with 9 bases between them.